This T cell receptor (beta chain) is drawn from a study of blood T cell repertoires in COVID-19. Background on the study: Samples taken during acute and convalescent COVID-19 were collected in the United States, Italy and Spain. T cells, B-cell-depleted T cells, or PBMCs provided the cDNA or gDNA that served as material.

In the study's own analysis: Cell counts per sample came from amplifying reference gene primers. Produced via immunoSEQ multiplex PCR; TCRdb's table is partial and in-frame only. Clonal size and the V and J genes are those of that table, whereas D and trimming came from the DNA. The table has some 150,000 clones, around 81% seen once. The germline V and J ends were trimmed by 2 bases and 2 bases, with 7 bases remaining between them. This CDR3 spans 15 amino acids. Germline V gene lookup returns CDR1 MNHEY and CDR2 SMNVEV (reference sequence). In its sample, this clone is medium-sized. The clonotype comes from a man between 60 and 75 years old with active or convalescent COVID-19. The gene calls are TRBV27 and TRBJ2-6; a possible D gene is TRBD2 (6 bases). Sequencing was done on a sample of peripheral blood. The CDR3 protein is CASSLGGTGANVLTF. The DNA of the CDR3 is TGTGCCAGCAGTTTAGGAGGGACTGGGGCCAACGTCCTGACTTTC.